These T cell receptor beta chains were read from a single sample in a study of T cell responses to AZD1222 COVID-19 vaccine. Profiling relied on immunoSEQ multiplex PCR, and the TCRdb table lists in-frame clones only, not all of them. Counted here are roughly 130,000 clones, 87% occurring once; the ten biggest clones make up over 1.2%. The source material was peripheral blood, sampled on day 0 of AZD1222 vaccination. The receptors originated from an adult in good health. The CDR3 runs from the conserved cysteine through the conserved F or W. A D gene is named only where the DNA matches it firmly. Clone size appears in some rows only: once, few, many, or a class for an expanded clone.

J,D,V,size,CDR3,DNA
TRBJ1-5,TRBD1,TRBV28,-,CASSRDRDRQPQHF,TGTGCCAGCAGCCGTGACAGGGATCGCCAGCCCCAGCATTTT
TRBJ1-6,-,TRBV5-1,-,CASSHRPLDSSSYNSPLHF,TGCGCCAGCAGCCATCGACCTTTGGACTCCAGCTCCTATAATTCACCCCTCCACTTT
TRBJ1-2,-,TRBV5-6,-,CASSPGSGYGYTF,TGTGCCAGCAGCCCGGGATCCGGTTATGGCTACACCTTC
TRBJ2-1,TRBD1,TRBV5-6,-,CASSFGPLKTGGGYNEQFF,TGTGCCAGCAGCTTTGGACCATTGAAGACAGGGGGCGGGTACAATGAGCAGTTCTTC
TRBJ1-1,-,TRBV15,-,CATSRVGGGTEAFF,TGTGCCACCAGCAGAGTAGGGGGAGGGACTGAAGCTTTCTTT
TRBJ1-2,-,TRBV2,-,CASSVQRNRGYTF,TGTGCCAGCAGTGTACAGAGAAACCGTGGCTACACCTTC
TRBJ1-6,-,TRBV21-1,-,CASSIIWHRGALSGNSPLHF,TGTGCCAGCAGCATTATTTGGCACAGGGGCGCCCTTAGCGGGAATTCACCCCTCCACTTT
TRBJ2-7,-,TRBV4-2,once,CASSLELFGPEQYF,TGTGCCAGCAGCTTGGAGCTTTTCGGCCCCGAGCAGTACTTC
TRBJ1-2,-,TRBV18,-,CASSASGENYGYTF,TGTGCCAGCTCGGCCTCAGGGGAGAACTATGGCTACACCTTC
TRBJ2-5,TRBD2,TRBV7-8,-,CASSFGGGATRETQYF,TGTGCCAGCAGCTTCGGCGGGGGGGCCACGCGAGAGACCCAGTACTTC
TRBJ2-7,-,TRBV19,-,CASSTPGGGPSEQYF,TGTGCCAGTAGTACCCCTGGGGGGGGGCCCTCGGAGCAGTACTTC
TRBJ2-2,TRBD1,TRBV12-5,-,CASGPRQGKVSGELFF,TGTGCTAGTGGTCCGCGACAGGGGAAGGTTAGCGGGGAGCTGTTTTTT
TRBJ1-4,-,TRBV24-1,-,CATSPSDTTNEKLFF,TGTGCCACCAGTCCGTCGGACACAACTAATGAAAAACTGTTTTTT
TRBJ1-2,-,TRBV28,-,CASSLKNYGYTF,TGTGCCAGCAGTTTGAAAAACTATGGCTACACCTTC
TRBJ2-4,TRBD2,TRBV6-4,-,CASRLAGGTYRKNIQYF,TGTGCCAGCAGGCTAGCGGGGGGGACCTACCGCAAAAACATTCAGTACTTC
TRBJ1-1,-,TRBV5-4,-,CASSLAREAFF,TGTGCCAGCAGCTTGGCCAGGGAAGCTTTCTTT
TRBJ1-4,-,TRBV12-3/TRBV12-4,-,CASKEGGEKLFF,TGTGCCAGCAAAGAGGGGGGTGAAAAACTGTTTTTT
TRBJ1-1,-,TRBV18,-,CASSRNKGEAFF,TGTGCCAGCTCTCGTAATAAGGGAGAAGCTTTCTTT
TRBJ1-1,-,TRBV10-3,-,CAISEGVGSTEAFF,TGTGCCATCAGTGAGGGGGTCGGGAGCACTGAAGCTTTCTTT